A single TCR beta chain is shown here with its context. Mismatch with germline at one junction end may stem from a read error. The data were taken from a study of shared clonotypes between healthy human individuals. The assay used deep level. Genomic DNA per cell subset filled all wells of several immunoSEQ plates. Method: immunoSEQ multiplex PCR; TCRdb's copy keeps in-frame clones and lacks some. The sample has 2 million to 3 million clones, approximately 92% seen once. Germline V gene sequence: CDR1 SSHAT, CDR2 FNYEAQ (reference sequence). This CDR3 is 15 amino acids long. Study donors comprised healthy, HIV-negative adults devoid of recent acute infection or vaccination. In the CD4+ fraction, cells were divided into CD45RA+ naive and CD45RA-negative memory subsets.

Input material: naive CD4+ T cells sorted from blood. Subset reported: CD45RA+ positively selected. The genes are TRBV7-7 and TRBJ2-1; 12 nucleotides agree with TRBD1. The sequence was obtained from a man aged 18 to 29 in good health. For the CDR3, the DNA is TGTGCTAGCAGCTGGGGACAGGGGGCGGGAAATGAGCAGTTCTTC. It translates to CASSWGQGAGNEQFF.